This TCR beta chain was captured in a study of CD8+CD57+ T cells in acquired aplastic anemia. Turning to the study itself: Recorded DNA amounts for sorted CD4+ and CD8+ cells had an average of approximately 3 ug. Study outcomes and limitations: Patients shared some 29 CD8+ CDR3 sequences with controls.

On this clonotype itself: Antigen specificity is unknown.

Trimming removed 6 bases from V and 8 bases from J, with 26 bases in between. Germline V gene lookup returns CDR1 SGHNT and CDR2 YYREEE (reference sequence). The CDR3 runs to 16 residues. Genomic DNA acted as the template from which TCR beta VDJ combination and CDR3 sequence profiling were carried out. A single record per CDR3 protein comes from TCRdb applying MiXCR to the reads. The data contain 150,000 to 200,000 distinct CDR3 sequences, less than 60% of them singletons. Sequenced patients had shown CD8+CD57+ cell expansion by flow cytometry. Therapy had not been given to patients before blood sampling.

The specimen sequenced was sorted CD4+, CD8+, or CD8+CD57+ T cells (not recorded which) from PBMCs. J is TRBJ1-2 and V is TRBV5-4; TRBD1 is a possible D gene (6 bases). The sequence was collected from a human donor with aplastic anemia. CDR3 coding DNA: TGTGCCAGCACCAGACTAGCGGGGGCCGGAATCGGAGGCTACACCTTC. As protein: CASTRLAGAGIGGYTF.